Shown below are 10 T cell receptor beta chains from a single sample sequenced in a study of technical replicates of blood from a handful of donors (dated by TCRdb to about 2017). Libraries were prepared through the immunoSEQ multiplex PCR assay. TCRdb re-hosts the immuneACCESS table, in-frame sequences only. Its copies lack some clones; in the studies checked, an unresolved V gene accounts for under half of them, and the cause for the rest is not known. This sample comprises about 88,000 clones, roughly 94% of them detected only once. Approximately 0.25% of the sample goes to the ten largest clones. The specimen was T cells isolated from PBMCs. Receptors were obtained from a human donor in good health.

The V gene is TRBV29-1, the J gene TRBJ2-2; weak D call: TRBD2 (7 bases). V lost 0 bases, J lost 0 bases, and 14 bases lay in between. The germline CDR1 and CDR2 sequences are SQVTM and ANQGSEA. The CDR3 is 17 amino acids. CDR3 loop: CSVEENWEGANTGELFF. Here the CDR3 DNA reads TGCAGCGTTGAAGAAAACTGGGAGGGGGCGAACACCGGGGAGCTGTTTTTT.

V and J are TRBV6-5 and TRBJ1-1; D remains unclear. Germline-derived CDR1 and CDR2 are MNHEY and SVGAGI. V gave up 0 bases and J gave up 13 bases, with 12 bases separating them. This CDR3 is 12 amino acids long. CDR3 DNA: TGTGCCAGCAGTTACTCGCGGGGTCGCAGTTTCTTT. This sequence encodes CASSYSRGRSFF.

V usage is TRBV5-1 and J usage is TRBJ2-7; the match to TRBD2 covers 7 bases. Germline CDR1 and CDR2: SGHRS and YFSETQ. V gave up 1 base and J gave up 6 bases; unmatched junction bases: 4. The CDR3 runs to 13 residues. The CDR3 sequence: CASSLSERGEQYF. Written as DNA, the CDR3 is TGCGCCAGCAGCTTGTCGGAGCGGGGCGAGCAGTACTTC.

The rearrangement joins TRBV7-9 to TRBJ2-4, with D unclear. The length of the CDR3 is 12 residues. V was shortened by 2 bases and J by 12 bases, with 11 bases between the two germline ends. The germline gives CDR1 SEHNR, CDR2 FQNEAQ (reference sequence). This chain's CDR3 is CASSLYEESQYF. The CDR3 DNA follows: TGTGCCAGCAGCTTATATGAGGAGTCTCAGTACTTC. The complete variable domain, with remaining parts taken from reference TRBV7-9 and TRBJ2-4, reads DTGVSQNPRHKITKRGQNVTFRCDPISEHNRLYWYRQTLGQGPEFLTYFQNEAQLEKSRLLSDRFSAERPKGSFSTLEIQRTEQGDSAMYLCASSLYEESQYFGAGTRLSVL.

The rearrangement joins TRBV29-1 to TRBJ2-7, with D maybe TRBD2 (6 bases). CDR1 and CDR2 from the germline V gene are SQVTM and ANQGSEA. Trimming removed 6 bases at V and 3 bases at J, with 15 bases between. The CDR3 is 13 amino acids. The CDR3 reads CSVRAGTYYEQYF. CDR3 nucleotide sequence: TGCAGCGTCCGTGCCGGGACTTACTACGAGCAGTACTTC.

The V call is TRBV6-6, the J call TRBJ1-4; D call uncertain. V lost 0 bases and J lost 3, with 8 bases in between. The CDR3 has 15 residues. Germline CDR1 and CDR2: MNHNY and SVGAGI (reference sequence). In DNA form, the CDR3 reads TGTGCCAGCAGTTACTCGGGCAGCCCTAATGAAAAACTGTTTTTT. Translated, it gives CASSYSGSPNEKLFF.

V usage is TRBV5-1 and J usage is TRBJ2-2, with 9 bases matching TRBD2. CDR1 is SGHRS and CDR2 is YFSETQ in the germline V gene. CDR3 size: 16 residues. Trimming removed 2 bases from V and 2 bases from J; junction bases left unmatched: 4. The CDR3 region has the DNA TGCGCCAGCAGCTTTAGCGGGGGCCGAAACACCGGGGAGCTGTTTTTT. Protein sequence: CASSFSGGRNTGELFF.

The chain is built from TRBV2 and TRBJ2-3; perhaps TRBD1 as D (7 bases). The germline V gene encodes CDR1 SNHLY and CDR2 FYNNEI. This CDR3 is built from 17 residues. Deletions cut 4 bases from V and 2 bases from J, with 19 bases between. The CDR3 here is CASSGPRGTAYTDTQYF. DNA for the CDR3: TGTGCCAGCAGTGGCCCGCGCGGGACAGCCTACACAGATACGCAGTATTTT. Drawing the rest from reference TRBV2 and TRBJ2-3, the complete variable domain is EPEVTQTPSHQVTQMGQEVILRCVPISNHLYFYWYRQILGQKVEFLVSFYNNEISEKSEIFDDQFSVERPDGSNFTLKIRSTKLEDSAMYFCASSGPRGTAYTDTQYFGPGTRLTVL.

The chain links TRBV5-1 to TRBJ2-5; 11 nucleotides line up with TRBD2. The germline CDR1 and CDR2 sequences are SGHRS and YFSETQ. With V trimmed by 2 bases and J by 1 base, 10 bases remained unmatched. The CDR3 is made up of 18 amino acids. The CDR3 region has the DNA TGCGCCAGCAGCTTCCCCAGGGGTAGCGGGGGGGTCCAAGAGACCCAGTACTTC. Translating gives CASSFPRGSGGVQETQYF. Filled out from reference TRBV5-1 and TRBJ2-5, the complete variable domain reads KAGVTQTPRYLIKTRGQQVTLSCSPISGHRSVSWYQQTPGQGLQFLFEYFSETQRNKGNFPGRFSGRQFSNSRSEMNVSTLELGDSALYLCASSFPRGSGGVQETQYFGPGTRLLVL.

This chain links TRBV7-8 with TRBJ2-2, with 7 bases that match TRBD2. CDR3 size: 16 residues. With V trimmed by 0 bases and J by 6 bases, 7 bases remained unmatched. In germline, CDR1 is SGHVS, CDR2 FQNEAQ. The CDR3 sequence: CASSLAAREGPGELFF. The CDR3 nucleotides read TGTGCCAGCAGCTTAGCGGCCAGGGAGGGGCCCGGGGAGCTGTTTTTT.